This T cell receptor beta chain stems from a study of blood T cell repertoires in COVID-19. As for the study in general: COVID-19 samples, acute and convalescent, were from the United States, Italy and Spain.

Clones were read by immunoSEQ multiplex PCR, and TCRdb kept only the in-frame ones, dropping some. The data show 45,000 or so clones, 60% to 80% seen once. V lost 1 base to trimming and J lost 1 base; unmatched junction nucleotides: 1. Germline CDR1 reads SGHTA; CDR2 reads FQGNSA. The CDR3 has 15 amino acids. Sequencing used peripheral blood. This TCR was recovered from a man in his sixties or seventies with acute or convalescent COVID-19. The V call is TRBV7-2, the J call TRBJ2-3; TRBD2 aligns across 8 bases. DNA for the CDR3: TGTGCCAGCAGCTTAGTCGGGGGGGGCACAGATACGCAGTATTTT. Translating it yields CASSLVGGGTDTQYF.